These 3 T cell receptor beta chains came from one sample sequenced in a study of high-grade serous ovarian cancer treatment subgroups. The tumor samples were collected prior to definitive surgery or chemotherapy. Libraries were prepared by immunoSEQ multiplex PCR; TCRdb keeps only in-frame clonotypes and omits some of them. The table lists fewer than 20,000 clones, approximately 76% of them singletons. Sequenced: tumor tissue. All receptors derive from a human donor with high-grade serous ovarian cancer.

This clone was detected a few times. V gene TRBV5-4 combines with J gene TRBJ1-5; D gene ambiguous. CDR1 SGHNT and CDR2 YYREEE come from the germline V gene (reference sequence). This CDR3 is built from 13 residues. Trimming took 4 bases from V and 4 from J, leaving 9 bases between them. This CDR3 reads CASSVGVNQPQHF. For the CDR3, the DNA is TGTGCCAGCAGCGTCGGGGTGAATCAGCCCCAGCATTTT.

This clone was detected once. This CDR3 reads CASSLARRGRRTTNEKLFF. The DNA for the CDR3 is TGTGCCAGCAGCTTAGCGCGGAGGGGGCGACGAACAACTAATGAAAAACTGTTTTTT. The rearrangement joins TRBV7-6 to TRBJ1-4, with TRBD1 matching 7 bases. V was clipped by 0 bases and J by 0 bases; unmatched bases: 10. This CDR3 is 19 amino acids long. CDR1 is SGHVS, CDR2 FNYEAQ, per germline. The full variable domain, with the rest looked up from reference TRBV7-6 and TRBJ1-4, is GAGVSQSPRYKVTKRGQDVALRCDPISGHVSLYWYRQALGQGPEFLTYFNYEAQQDKSGLPNDRFSAERPEGSISTLTIQRTEQRDSAMYRCASSLARRGRRTTNEKLFFGSGTQLSVL.

The CDR3 spells CSVEEARANVLTF. CDR3 DNA sequence: TGCAGCGTTGAGGAGGCGAGGGCCAACGTCCTGACTTTC. The chain employs TRBV29-1 and TRBJ2-6; tentatively, D is TRBD2 (5 bases). V was trimmed by 3 bases and J by 5 bases, leaving 8 bases between them. The CDR3 totals 13 residues. CDR1 and CDR2 (germline): SQVTM, ANQGSEA.